One and the same sample provided the 14 T cell receptor beta chains below, sequenced in a study of T cell clonotyping in hematopoietic cell transplantation. Time point meaning: recipient sample about 28 days before transplant, after cytoreduction. This table comes from immunoSEQ multiplex PCR, and its TCRdb copy is limited to in-frame clones, with some not included. Of over 25,000 clones in the sample, approximately 80% are singletons; the top ten hold less than 7.5%. The sample in question was peripheral blood mononuclear cells, obtained before stem cell transplant. The receptors derive from a woman under 40 with chronic myeloid leukemia. Some clones in this sample may be carry-over from other donors' samples.

This clone was picked up a small number of times. The rearrangement uses TRBV28 and TRBJ2-1; D call uncertain. The CDR3 length is 12 residues. The ends were cut back, 1 base at V and 6 bases at J, with 4 bases in the middle. In germline, CDR1 is MDHEN, CDR2 SYDVKM. The CDR3 reads CASSLSGNEQFF. The DNA for the CDR3 is TGTGCCAGCAGTTTATCAGGCAATGAGCAGTTCTTC.

The genes are TRBV9 and TRBJ2-5; D unresolved. CDR3 size: 14 residues. The V end was cut by 4 bases, the J end by 2 bases, with 12 bases between. Germline lookup yields CDR1 SGDLS and CDR2 YYNGEE. This CDR3 reads CASSPPTYQETQYF. For the CDR3, the DNA is TGTGCCAGCAGCCCCCCCACCTATCAAGAGACCCAGTACTTC.

V gene TRBV30 combines with J gene TRBJ1-1; the D gene is possibly TRBD1 (6 bases). Trimming removed 3 bases from V and 1 base from J, with 9 bases in between. The V gene's germline CDR1 is GTSNPN and CDR2 SVGIG (reference sequence). This CDR3 is 13 amino acids long. CDR3 bases: TGTGCCTGGAGGGGACATCCGAACACTGAAGCTTTCTTT. Its translation is CAWRGHPNTEAFF. Full variable domain (remainder filled in from reference TRBV30 and TRBJ1-1): SQTIHQWPATLVQPVGSPLSLECTVEGTSNPNLYWYRQAAGRGLQLLFYSVGIGQISSEVPQNLSASRPQDRQFILSSKKLLLSDSGFYLCAWRGHPNTEAFFGQGTRLTVV.

For the CDR3, the DNA is TGTGCCAGCAGCACAAGGGGGGTTGGGTCAGCCAAAAACATTCAGTACTTC. This translates into CASSTRGVGSAKNIQYF. The rearrangement joins TRBV7-2 to TRBJ2-4; D possibly uses TRBD1 or TRBD2 (6 bases each). V was clipped by 5 bases and J by 0 bases, with 17 bases between them. CDR3 size: 17 residues. Germline CDR1 is SGHTA and CDR2 is FQGNSA.

The chain uses TRBV20-1 and TRBJ1-1; D is unresolved. This CDR3 region has 10 residues. Per the germline V gene, CDR1 is DFQATT and CDR2 is SNEGSKA (reference sequence). The germline V and J ends were trimmed by 3 bases and 7 bases, with 6 bases remaining between them. Here the CDR3 reads CSARASEAFF. As DNA, the CDR3 is TGCAGTGCTAGGGCCAGTGAAGCTTTCTTT.

The chain recombines TRBV25-1 with TRBJ1-1; 7 bases are shared with TRBD1. CDR1 is MGHDK, CDR2 SYGVNS, per germline. There are 15 residues in the CDR3. V was clipped by 1 base and J by 5 bases; unmatched bases: 7. The CDR3 loop is CASSEFKGARTEAFF. CDR3 nucleotide sequence: TGTGCCAGCAGTGAATTTAAGGGGGCGCGAACTGAAGCTTTCTTT. Complete variable domain (other parts from reference TRBV25-1 and TRBJ1-1): EADIYQTPRYLVIGTGKKITLECSQTMGHDKMYWYQQDPGMELHLIHYSYGVNSTEKGDLSSESTVSRIRTEHFPLTLESARPSHTSQYLCASSEFKGARTEAFFGQGTRLTVV.

V gene TRBV29-1 combines with J gene TRBJ2-1; 7 bases fit TRBD1. Germline V gives CDR1 SQVTM, CDR2 ANQGSEA. With 8 bases clipped from V and 9 bases from J, the junction kept 13 bases outside the gene matches. CDR3 length: 13 residues. The CDR3 here is CSSGQSGSFEQFF. Here the CDR3 DNA reads TGCAGCTCGGGACAGTCCGGATCTTTTGAGCAGTTCTTC.

This clone was observed a handful of times. The chain carries TRBV7-9 and TRBJ2-5, with D possibly matching TRBD2 (6 bases). Germline CDR1 SEHNR, CDR2 FQNEAQ (reference sequence). The CDR3 consists of 15 residues. The V and J ends lost 1 base and 5 bases respectively, with 14 bases between them. In nucleotides, the CDR3 is TGTGCCAGCAGCTTAGTGACTAGTCGTCTTGAGACCCAGTACTTC. Translating gives CASSLVTSRLETQYF.

This clone has more than one count but fewer than ten. This chain joins TRBV2 and TRBJ1-1, with D uncertain. This CDR3 region has 13 residues. CDR1 is SNHLY, CDR2 FYNNEI, per germline. V was cut by 4 bases and J by 0 bases, with 6 bases left in between. In DNA, the CDR3 is TGTGCCAGCAGTGTATTGATGAACACTGAAGCTTTCTTT. It codes for CASSVLMNTEAFF. The full variable domain, completed using reference TRBV2 and TRBJ1-1, is EPEVTQTPSHQVTQMGQEVILRCVPISNHLYFYWYRQILGQKVEFLVSFYNNEISEKSEIFDDQFSVERPDGSNFTLKIRSTKLEDSAMYFCASSVLMNTEAFFGQGTRLTVV.

This clone was detected a few times. The chain's CDR3 is CSARGEGGYTF. The CDR3 region has the DNA TGCAGTGCTAGAGGGGAAGGTGGCTACACCTTC. The chain carries TRBV20-1 and TRBJ1-2; D gene ambiguous. V was clipped by 1 base and J by 7 bases, with 7 bases between them. The CDR3 covers 11 residues. Germline CDR1 reads DFQATT; CDR2 reads SNEGSKA (reference sequence).

In its sample, this clone was seen a few times. V and J are TRBV19 and TRBJ1-2; TRBD1 is a possible D gene (5 bases). The V end was cut by 6 bases, the J end by 6 bases, with 17 bases between. Germline V gene data show CDR1 as LNHDA and CDR2 as SQIVND (reference sequence). CDR3 length: 14 amino acids. The CDR3 is CASSTRGGLNGYTF. DNA for the CDR3: TGTGCCAGTAGCACCCGGGGGGGTCTGAATGGCTACACCTTC.

This chain links TRBV30 with TRBJ1-2; 7 bases align to TRBD1. There are 14 residues in the CDR3. The trim removed 1 base at V and 2 bases at J, leaving 4 bases unmatched. Germline V lookup: CDR1 GTSNPN, CDR2 SVGIG (reference sequence). Here the CDR3 reads CAWSETTGNYGYTF. In nucleotides, the CDR3 is TGTGCCTGGAGTGAGACGACAGGGAACTATGGCTACACCTTC.

This clone has a handful of counts. The chain uses TRBV2 and TRBJ1-5; D perhaps matches TRBD1 (6 bases). The length of the CDR3 is 13 residues. Germline V gene sequence: CDR1 SNHLY, CDR2 FYNNEI. Between the trimmed V and J ends, which lost 5 bases and 5 bases, there was a span of 10 bases. The CDR3 DNA reads as TGTGCCAGCAGTTCCCGACAGGATCAGCCCCAGCATTTT. This sequence encodes CASSSRQDQPQHF.

The DNA for the CDR3 is TGTGCCACGACAGGGAGGGAGAGATATGGCTACACCTTC. It specifies CATTGRERYGYTF. The chain combines TRBV19 with TRBJ1-2; 7 bases align to TRBD1. The CDR3 runs to 13 residues. J gave up 5 bases and V 10 bases, and 10 bases lay outside the gene matches. Germline loops: CDR1 LNHDA, CDR2 SQIVND (reference sequence).